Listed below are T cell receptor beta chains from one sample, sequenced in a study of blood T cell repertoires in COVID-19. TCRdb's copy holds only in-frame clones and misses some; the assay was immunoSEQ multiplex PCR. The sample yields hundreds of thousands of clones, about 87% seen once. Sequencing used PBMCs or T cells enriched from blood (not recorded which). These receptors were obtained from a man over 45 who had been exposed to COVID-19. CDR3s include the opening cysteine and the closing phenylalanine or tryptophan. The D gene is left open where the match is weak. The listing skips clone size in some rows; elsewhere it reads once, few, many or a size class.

CDR3 DNA: TGTGCCAGCAGTGAACGCTCTCTTAGCTCTAATGAAAAACTGTTTTTT
CDR3 protein: CASSERSLSSNEKLFF
clone size: once
D gene: NA
J gene: TRBJ1-4
V gene: TRBV6-1

CDR3 DNA: TGCGCCAGCAGCTTGGGGACTGACCCGCATGCTTTCTTT
CDR3 protein: CASSLGTDPHAFF
clone size: NA
D gene: NA
J gene: TRBJ1-1
V gene: TRBV5-1

CDR3 DNA: TGTGCCAGCAGCCCGGACAGGGTCTATGGCTACACCTTC
CDR3 protein: CASSPDRVYGYTF
clone size: once
D gene: TRBD1
J gene: TRBJ1-2
V gene: TRBV5-8

CDR3 DNA: TGCGCCAGCAGTTTTGACAGGGGCGCGACTGGCTACACCTTC
CDR3 protein: CASSFDRGATGYTF
clone size: once
D gene: TRBD1
J gene: TRBJ1-2
V gene: TRBV10-2

CDR3 DNA: TGTGCCAGCACCGCATGGGAGAGCCCCTACGAGCAGTACTTC
CDR3 protein: CASTAWESPYEQYF
clone size: NA
D gene: NA
J gene: TRBJ2-7
V gene: TRBV25-1

CDR3 DNA: TGCAGCGTCCAAGGACAGGGGAGTGAAGCTTTCTTT
CDR3 protein: CSVQGQGSEAFF
clone size: NA
D gene: TRBD1
J gene: TRBJ1-1
V gene: TRBV29-1

CDR3 DNA: TGTGCCAGCAGTCGAACAGGGAGAACTGAAGCTTTCTTT
CDR3 protein: CASSRTGRTEAFF
clone size: NA
D gene: NA
J gene: TRBJ1-1
V gene: TRBV7-3

CDR3 DNA: TGTGCCAGTAGTATTGTTAACAGGCTCCAAGAAGCTTTCTTT
CDR3 protein: CASSIVNRLQEAFF
clone size: NA
D gene: NA
J gene: TRBJ1-1
V gene: TRBV19

CDR3 DNA: TGCGCCAGCAGCTTACCCGAGGGTTTTTCGGGCACCGGGGAGCTGTTTTTT
CDR3 protein: CASSLPEGFSGTGELFF
clone size: few
D gene: NA
J gene: TRBJ2-2
V gene: TRBV5-1

CDR3 DNA: TGCGCCAGCAGCTTGGGACAGTCCATCTACGAGCAGTACTTC
CDR3 protein: CASSLGQSIYEQYF
clone size: NA
D gene: NA
J gene: TRBJ2-7
V gene: TRBV5-1

CDR3 DNA: TGCAGTGTTAGTAAGTTAACAGTCCTTCGCAATCAGCCCCAGCATTTT
CDR3 protein: CSVSKLTVLRNQPQHF
clone size: NA
D gene: NA
J gene: TRBJ1-5
V gene: TRBV20-1

CDR3 DNA: TGTGCCAGCAGCTTACAGGGCTTGGGGCCCCAGCATTTT
CDR3 protein: CASSLQGLGPQHF
clone size: NA
D gene: NA
J gene: TRBJ1-5
V gene: TRBV2

CDR3 DNA: TGTGCCAGTAGTAGGCAGGTTCACTACAATGAGCAGTTCTTC
CDR3 protein: CASSRQVHYNEQFF
clone size: once
D gene: NA
J gene: TRBJ2-1
V gene: TRBV19

CDR3 DNA: TGTGCCAGCAGCGTAGCGGGACTAGCGGGAGGCAATGAGCAGTTCTTC
CDR3 protein: CASSVAGLAGGNEQFF
clone size: once
D gene: TRBD2
J gene: TRBJ2-1
V gene: TRBV9

CDR3 DNA: TGTGCCAGCCAGACAGGGGCCGGAGATACGCAGTATTTT
CDR3 protein: CASQTGAGDTQYF
clone size: NA
D gene: TRBD1
J gene: TRBJ2-3
V gene: TRBV27

CDR3 DNA: TGTGCCAGCACCCGATCTACGGCAACTAATGAAAAACTGTTTTTT
CDR3 protein: CASTRSTATNEKLFF
clone size: NA
D gene: NA
J gene: TRBJ1-4
V gene: TRBV25-1

CDR3 DNA: TGTGCCTGGAGTCCGGGACTAGCGCTTGAGCAGTTCTTC
CDR3 protein: CAWSPGLALEQFF
clone size: NA
D gene: TRBD2
J gene: TRBJ2-1
V gene: TRBV30

CDR3 DNA: TGCGCCAGCAAAAACAGGCCCATGAACACTGAAGCTTTCTTT
CDR3 protein: CASKNRPMNTEAFF
clone size: NA
D gene: NA
J gene: TRBJ1-1
V gene: TRBV5-1

CDR3 DNA: TGCGCCAGCAGCTTGGGCGCGGGGTCTACTGAAGCTTTCTTT
CDR3 protein: CASSLGAGSTEAFF
clone size: NA
D gene: NA
J gene: TRBJ1-1
V gene: TRBV5-1

CDR3 DNA: TGTGCCTGGATTTTACGGGTTGGCGATCAGCCCCAGCATTTT
CDR3 protein: CAWILRVGDQPQHF
clone size: NA
D gene: NA
J gene: TRBJ1-5
V gene: TRBV30

CDR3 DNA: TGTGCCAGCAGCCAAGATCTAAATCAGCCCCAGCATTTT
CDR3 protein: CASSQDLNQPQHF
clone size: once
D gene: NA
J gene: TRBJ1-5
V gene: TRBV3-1/TRBV3-2

CDR3 DNA: TGCGCCAGCAGCTCTCGACCGGGGGCGGGAGATTACAATGAGCAGTTCTTC
CDR3 protein: CASSSRPGAGDYNEQFF
clone size: once
D gene: NA
J gene: TRBJ2-1
V gene: TRBV5-1

CDR3 DNA: TGTGCCAGCAGGCTACAGATGAACTATGGCTACACCTTC
CDR3 protein: CASRLQMNYGYTF
clone size: NA
D gene: NA
J gene: TRBJ1-2
V gene: TRBV5-6

CDR3 DNA: TGTGCCAGCAGCTTAGCGTCAGAAGCCAAAAACATTCAGTACTTC
CDR3 protein: CASSLASEAKNIQYF
clone size: NA
D gene: NA
J gene: TRBJ2-4
V gene: TRBV13

CDR3 DNA: TGTGCCAGCAGTGACGCACGGAGGGCGGAAAAACTGTTTTTT
CDR3 protein: CASSDARRAEKLFF
clone size: NA
D gene: NA
J gene: TRBJ1-4
V gene: TRBV2

CDR3 DNA: TGTGCCAGCTCACTCGGACACGATCTGAACACTGAAGCTTTCTTT
CDR3 protein: CASSLGHDLNTEAFF
clone size: once
D gene: NA
J gene: TRBJ1-1
V gene: TRBV18

CDR3 DNA: TGTGCCAGCAGCCCAGGGGTCGACTATGGCTACACCTTC
CDR3 protein: CASSPGVDYGYTF
clone size: NA
D gene: NA
J gene: TRBJ1-2
V gene: TRBV7-9

CDR3 DNA: TGTGCCAGCAGCTGGGGGCTGATCACGAACACTGAAGCTTTCTTT
CDR3 protein: CASSWGLITNTEAFF
clone size: many
D gene: NA
J gene: TRBJ1-1
V gene: TRBV7-9

CDR3 DNA: TGTGCCAGCAGCTTAGCGGTTAGCGCAAACAATGAGCAGTTCTTC
CDR3 protein: CASSLAVSANNEQFF
clone size: NA
D gene: NA
J gene: TRBJ2-1
V gene: TRBV11-3